The T cell receptor beta chain described here comes from a study of blood T cell repertoires in COVID-19. Whole-study context: Samples came from the United States, Italy and Spain, spanning acute and convalescent COVID-19. Sources were T cells, B-cell-depleted T cells, or PBMCs; the material itself was cDNA or gDNA.

Clones were read by immunoSEQ multiplex PCR, and TCRdb kept only the in-frame ones, dropping some. The sample shows 200,000 to 250,000 clones, about 82% of them seen only once. CDR1 and CDR2 (germline): MDHEN, SYDVKM. V shed 3 bases and J shed 3 bases, with 11 bases lying between them. This CDR3 has 14 amino acids. This clonotype was obtained from a woman of 80 years or more with COVID-19, enrolled during active disease. Sequencing used peripheral blood. The chain couples TRBV28 to TRBJ1-1, with D unclear. The CDR3 DNA is TGTGCCAGCAGTTTGAGAGCCACCTACACTGAAGCTTTCTTT. It encodes CASSLRATYTEAFF.